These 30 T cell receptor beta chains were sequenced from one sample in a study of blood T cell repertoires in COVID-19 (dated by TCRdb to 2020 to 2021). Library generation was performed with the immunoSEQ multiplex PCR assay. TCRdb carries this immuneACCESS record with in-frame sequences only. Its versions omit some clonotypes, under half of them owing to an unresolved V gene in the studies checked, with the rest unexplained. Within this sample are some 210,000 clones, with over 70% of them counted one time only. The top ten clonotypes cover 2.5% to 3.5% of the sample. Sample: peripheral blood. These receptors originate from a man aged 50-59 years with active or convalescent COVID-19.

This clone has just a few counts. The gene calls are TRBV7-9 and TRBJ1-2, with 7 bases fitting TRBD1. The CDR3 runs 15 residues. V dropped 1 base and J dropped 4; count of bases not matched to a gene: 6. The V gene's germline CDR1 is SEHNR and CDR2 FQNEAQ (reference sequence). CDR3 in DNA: TGTGCCAGCAGCTTAGATGTCCCAGGGGGCTATGGCTACACCTTC. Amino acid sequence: CASSLDVPGGYGYTF. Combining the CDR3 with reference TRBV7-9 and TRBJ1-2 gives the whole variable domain DTGVSQNPRHKITKRGQNVTFRCDPISEHNRLYWYRQTLGQGPEFLTYFQNEAQLEKSRLLSDRFSAERPKGSFSTLEIQRTEQGDSAMYLCASSLDVPGGYGYTFGSGTRLTVV.

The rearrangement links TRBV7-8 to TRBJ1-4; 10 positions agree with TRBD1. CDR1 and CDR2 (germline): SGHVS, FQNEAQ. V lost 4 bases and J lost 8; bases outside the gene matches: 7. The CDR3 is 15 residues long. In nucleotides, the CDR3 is TGTGCCAGCAGCTCGGGACAGGGGACCGGCGAAAAACTGTTTTTT. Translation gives CASSSGQGTGEKLFF. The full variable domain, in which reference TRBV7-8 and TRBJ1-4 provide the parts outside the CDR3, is GAGVSQSPRYKVAKRGQDVALRCDPISGHVSLFWYQQALGQGPEFLTYFQNEAQLDKSGLPSDRFFAERPEGSVSTLKIQRTQQEDSAVYLCASSSGQGTGEKLFFGSGTQLSVL.

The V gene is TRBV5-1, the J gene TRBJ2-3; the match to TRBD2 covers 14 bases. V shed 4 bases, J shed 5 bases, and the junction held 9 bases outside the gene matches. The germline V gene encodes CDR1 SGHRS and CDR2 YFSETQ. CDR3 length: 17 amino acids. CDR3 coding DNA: TGCGCCAGCAGCCCCCTGACTAGCGGGAGGGCCATAGATACGCAGTATTTT. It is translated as CASSPLTSGRAIDTQYF.

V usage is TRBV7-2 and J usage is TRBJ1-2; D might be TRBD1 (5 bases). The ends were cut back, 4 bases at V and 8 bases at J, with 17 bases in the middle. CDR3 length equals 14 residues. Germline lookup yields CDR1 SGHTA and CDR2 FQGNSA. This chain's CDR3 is CASSSQTGVGGYTF. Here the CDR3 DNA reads TGTGCCAGCAGCTCCCAAACAGGAGTCGGGGGCTACACCTTC.

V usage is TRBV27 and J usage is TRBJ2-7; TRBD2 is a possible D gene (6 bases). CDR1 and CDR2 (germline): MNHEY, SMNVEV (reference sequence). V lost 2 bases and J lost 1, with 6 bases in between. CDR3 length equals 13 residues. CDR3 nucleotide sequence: TGTGCCAGCAGTTTAGGAGGGTCCTACGAGCAGTACTTC. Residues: CASSLGGSYEQYF.

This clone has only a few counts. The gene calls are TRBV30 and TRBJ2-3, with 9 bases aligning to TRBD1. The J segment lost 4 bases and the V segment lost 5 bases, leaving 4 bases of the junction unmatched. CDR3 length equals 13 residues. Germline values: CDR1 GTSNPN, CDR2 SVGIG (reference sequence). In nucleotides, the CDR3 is TGTGCCTGGCCGGACAGGGGCCCAGATACGCAGTATTTT. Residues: CAWPDRGPDTQYF.

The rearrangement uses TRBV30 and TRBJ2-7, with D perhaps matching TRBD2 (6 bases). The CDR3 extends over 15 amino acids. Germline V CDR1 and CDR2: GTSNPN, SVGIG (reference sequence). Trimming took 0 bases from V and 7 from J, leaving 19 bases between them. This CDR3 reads CAWSVLSGLGGEQYF. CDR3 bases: TGTGCCTGGAGTGTACTTTCAGGCCTCGGGGGAGAGCAGTACTTC.

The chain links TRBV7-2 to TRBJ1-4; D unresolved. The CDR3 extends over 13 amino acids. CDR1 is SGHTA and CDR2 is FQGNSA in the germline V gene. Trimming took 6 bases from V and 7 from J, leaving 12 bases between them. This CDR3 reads CASSHLLREKLFF. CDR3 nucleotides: TGTGCCAGCAGTCACCTCCTACGTGAAAAACTGTTTTTT.

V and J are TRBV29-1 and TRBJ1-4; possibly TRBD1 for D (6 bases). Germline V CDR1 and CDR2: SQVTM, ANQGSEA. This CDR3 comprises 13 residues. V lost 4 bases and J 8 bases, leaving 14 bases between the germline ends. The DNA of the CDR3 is TGCAGCGTTGGTGGCAGGGGCTACGAAAAACTGTTTTTT. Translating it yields CSVGGRGYEKLFF.

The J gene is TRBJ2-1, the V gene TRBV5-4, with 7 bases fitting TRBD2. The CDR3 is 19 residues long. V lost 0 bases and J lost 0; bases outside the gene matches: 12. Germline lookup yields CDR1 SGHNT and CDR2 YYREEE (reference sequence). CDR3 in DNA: TGTGCCAGCAGCTTGGCGAGGTTAGCGGGTGGTAGCTCCTACAATGAGCAGTTCTTC. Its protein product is CASSLARLAGGSSYNEQFF.

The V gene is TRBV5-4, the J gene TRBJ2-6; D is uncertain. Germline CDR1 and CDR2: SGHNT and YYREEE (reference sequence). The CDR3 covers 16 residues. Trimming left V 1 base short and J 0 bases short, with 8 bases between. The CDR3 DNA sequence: TGTGCCAGCAGCTTGATGCGGAACTCTGGGGCCAACGTCCTGACTTTC. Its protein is CASSLMRNSGANVLTF.

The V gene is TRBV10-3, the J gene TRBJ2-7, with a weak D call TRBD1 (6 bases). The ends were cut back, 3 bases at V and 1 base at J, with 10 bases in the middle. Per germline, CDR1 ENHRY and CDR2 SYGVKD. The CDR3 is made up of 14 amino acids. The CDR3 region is CAISERQGSYEQYF. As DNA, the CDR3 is TGTGCCATCAGTGAAAGGCAGGGGTCCTACGAGCAGTACTTC.

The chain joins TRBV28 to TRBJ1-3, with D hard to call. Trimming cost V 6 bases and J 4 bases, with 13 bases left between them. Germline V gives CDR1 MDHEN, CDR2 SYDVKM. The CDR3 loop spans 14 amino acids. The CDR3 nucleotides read TGTGCCAGCAGCCGACACTCCCCAGGAAACACCATATATTTT. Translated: CASSRHSPGNTIYF.

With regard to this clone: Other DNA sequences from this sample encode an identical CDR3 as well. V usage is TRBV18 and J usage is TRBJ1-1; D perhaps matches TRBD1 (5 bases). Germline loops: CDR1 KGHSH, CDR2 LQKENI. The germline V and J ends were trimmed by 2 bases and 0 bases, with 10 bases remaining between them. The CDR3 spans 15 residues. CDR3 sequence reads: CASSPGAGMNTEAFF. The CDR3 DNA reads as TGTGCCAGCTCACCAGGCGCAGGGATGAACACTGAAGCTTTCTTT.

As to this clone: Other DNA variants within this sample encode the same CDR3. The CDR3 nucleotides read TGTGCCAGCAGCCAAGCCCCCCAGAGAGCCGGGATCGTATCCGGGGAGCTGTTTTTT. As protein: CASSQAPQRAGIVSGELFF. This chain joins TRBV3-1 (or the pseudogene TRBV3-2) and TRBJ2-2; a weak D match, TRBD2 (5 bases). V lost 1 base, J lost 6 bases, and 24 bases lay in between. Looked up from germline, CDR1 is LGHDT and CDR2 is YNNKEL (reference sequence). This CDR3 contains 19 residues.

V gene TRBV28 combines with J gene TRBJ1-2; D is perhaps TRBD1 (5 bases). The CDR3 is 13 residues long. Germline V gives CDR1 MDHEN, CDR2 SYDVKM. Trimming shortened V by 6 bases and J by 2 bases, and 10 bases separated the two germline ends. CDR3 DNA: TGTGCCAGCAGGGGGCAGGTGAACTATGGCTACACCTTC. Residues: CASRGQVNYGYTF.

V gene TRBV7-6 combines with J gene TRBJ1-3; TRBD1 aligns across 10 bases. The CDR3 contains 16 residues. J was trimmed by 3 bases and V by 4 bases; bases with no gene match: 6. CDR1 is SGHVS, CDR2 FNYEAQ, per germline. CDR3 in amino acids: CASSSRQGASGNTIYF. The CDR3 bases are TGTGCCAGCAGCTCACGACAGGGGGCGAGTGGAAACACCATATATTTT.

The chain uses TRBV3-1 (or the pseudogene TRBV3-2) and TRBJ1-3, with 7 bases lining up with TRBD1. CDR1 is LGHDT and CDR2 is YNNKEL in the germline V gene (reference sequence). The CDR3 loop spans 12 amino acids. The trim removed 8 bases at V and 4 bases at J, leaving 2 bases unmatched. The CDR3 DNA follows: TGTGCCAGCCGACAGGGCGGAAACACCATATATTTT. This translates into CASRQGGNTIYF.

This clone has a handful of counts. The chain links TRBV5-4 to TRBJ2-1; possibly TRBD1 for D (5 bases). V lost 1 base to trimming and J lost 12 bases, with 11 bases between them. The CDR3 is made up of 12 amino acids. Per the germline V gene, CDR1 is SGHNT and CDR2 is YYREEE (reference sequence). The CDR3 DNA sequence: TGTGCCAGCAGCTTGACAGACAGTGCGCAGTTCTTC. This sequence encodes CASSLTDSAQFF.

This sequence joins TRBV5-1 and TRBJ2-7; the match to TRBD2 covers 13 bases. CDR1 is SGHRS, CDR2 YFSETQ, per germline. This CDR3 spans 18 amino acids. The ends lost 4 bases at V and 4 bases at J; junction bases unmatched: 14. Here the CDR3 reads CASSRTPTSGGADYEQYF. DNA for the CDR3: TGCGCCAGCAGCCGGACCCCCACTAGCGGGGGGGCCGATTACGAGCAGTACTTC.

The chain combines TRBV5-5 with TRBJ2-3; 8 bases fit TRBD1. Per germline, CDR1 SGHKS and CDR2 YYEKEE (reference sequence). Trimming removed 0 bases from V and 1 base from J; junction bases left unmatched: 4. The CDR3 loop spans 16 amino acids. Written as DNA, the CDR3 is TGTGCCAGCAGCTTGGCCGGACAGGGCGGCACAGATACGCAGTATTTT. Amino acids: CASSLAGQGGTDTQYF.

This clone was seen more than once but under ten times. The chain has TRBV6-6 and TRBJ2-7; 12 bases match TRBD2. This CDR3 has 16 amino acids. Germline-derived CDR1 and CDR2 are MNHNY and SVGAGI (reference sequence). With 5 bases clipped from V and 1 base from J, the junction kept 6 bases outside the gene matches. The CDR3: CASSMRLAGVSYEQYF. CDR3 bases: TGTGCCAGCAGTATGAGACTAGCGGGAGTTTCCTACGAGCAGTACTTC.

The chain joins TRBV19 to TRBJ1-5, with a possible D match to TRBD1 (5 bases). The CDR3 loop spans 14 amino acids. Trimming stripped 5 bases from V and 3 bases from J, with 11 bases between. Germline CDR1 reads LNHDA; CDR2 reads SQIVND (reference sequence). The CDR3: CASSPQGNNQPQHF. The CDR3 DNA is TGTGCCAGTAGTCCGCAGGGTAACAATCAGCCCCAGCATTTT.

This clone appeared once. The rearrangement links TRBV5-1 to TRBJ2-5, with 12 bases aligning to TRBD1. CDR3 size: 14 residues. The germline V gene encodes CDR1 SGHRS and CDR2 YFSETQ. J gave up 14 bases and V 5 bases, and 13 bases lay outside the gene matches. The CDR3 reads CASSSDGTGGRTYF. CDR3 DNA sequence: TGCGCCAGCAGTTCGGACGGGACAGGGGGCAGGACCTACTTC.

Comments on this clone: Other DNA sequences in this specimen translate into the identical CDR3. The CDR3 loop is CASSLGRAEAFF. As DNA, the CDR3 is TGTGCCAGCAGCTTAGGGAGGGCTGAAGCTTTCTTT. This chain joins TRBV7-9 and TRBJ1-1; D call uncertain. The V and J ends lost 1 base and 6 bases respectively, with 6 bases between them. CDR1 SEHNR and CDR2 FQNEAQ come from the germline V gene (reference sequence). The CDR3 has 12 residues.

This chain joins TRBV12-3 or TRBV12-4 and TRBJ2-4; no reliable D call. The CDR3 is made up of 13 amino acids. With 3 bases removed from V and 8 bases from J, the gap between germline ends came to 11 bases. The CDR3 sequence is CASSFSQWDIQYF. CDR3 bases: TGTGCCAGCAGTTTTTCACAGTGGGACATTCAGTACTTC.

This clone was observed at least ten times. CDR3 amino acids: CASSVHRTSGSLEGEFF. The CDR3, as DNA: TGTGCCAGCAGTGTCCATCGGACTAGCGGGAGTTTGGAGGGGGAGTTCTTC. V usage is TRBV2 and J usage is TRBJ2-1; 13 bases align to TRBD2. The V gene end was trimmed by 4 bases and the J gene end by 14 bases; junction bases not matched to a gene: 17. Per germline, CDR1 SNHLY and CDR2 FYNNEI. The CDR3 sequence is 17 residues long.

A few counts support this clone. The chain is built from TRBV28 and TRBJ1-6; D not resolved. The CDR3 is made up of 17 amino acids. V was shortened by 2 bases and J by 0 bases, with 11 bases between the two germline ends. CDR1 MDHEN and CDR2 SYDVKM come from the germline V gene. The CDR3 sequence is CASSLPGLSSYNSPLHF. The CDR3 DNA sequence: TGTGCCAGCAGTTTACCTGGTTTGAGCTCCTATAATTCACCCCTCCACTTT. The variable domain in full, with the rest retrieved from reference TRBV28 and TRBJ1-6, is DVKVTQSSRYLVKRTGEKVFLECVQDMDHENMFWYRQDPGLGLRLIYFSYDVKMKEKGDIPEGYSVSREKKERFSLILESASTNQTSMYLCASSLPGLSSYNSPLHFGNGTRLTVT.

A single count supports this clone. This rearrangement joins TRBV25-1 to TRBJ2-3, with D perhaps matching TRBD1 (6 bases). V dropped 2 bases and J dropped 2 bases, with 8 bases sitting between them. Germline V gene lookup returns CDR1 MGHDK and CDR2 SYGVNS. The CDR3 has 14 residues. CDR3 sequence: CASSEKGHTDTQYF. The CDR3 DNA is TGTGCCAGCAGTGAAAAGGGACACACAGATACGCAGTATTTT.

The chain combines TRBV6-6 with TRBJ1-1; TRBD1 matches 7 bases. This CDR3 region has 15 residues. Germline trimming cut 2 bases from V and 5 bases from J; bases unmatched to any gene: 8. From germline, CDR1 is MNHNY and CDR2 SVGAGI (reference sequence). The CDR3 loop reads CASSYNDRVGTEAFF. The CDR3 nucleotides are TGTGCCAGCAGTTACAATGACAGGGTCGGGACTGAAGCTTTCTTT.